Listed below are T cell receptor beta chains from one sample, sequenced in a study of cytomegalovirus exposure and HLA in healthy donors. TCRdb's table, derived via immunoSEQ multiplex PCR, lists solely in-frame clones and lacks some. The sample includes under 200,000 clones, approximately 83% seen only once; the top ten take roughly 10%. Sequencing used PBMCs. The source is a man aged 18 to 30 in good health and CMV-seropositive. Each CDR3 is given with its conserved first and last residue. A D gene is named only where the DNA matches it firmly. Part of the rows lack a size; the others show once, few, many or a class for expanded clones.

>NA|TRBJ1-2|14|TRBV29-1|NA
TGCAGCGTTGAAAGCCGGGACACTAACTATGGCTACACCTTC
CSVESRDTNYGYTF
>NA|TRBJ2-1|12|TRBV29-1|NA
TGCAGCGTGCCAAACTACGATGGGGAGCAGTTCTTC
CSVPNYDGEQFF
>NA|TRBJ2-5|16|TRBV6-1|TRBD2
TGTGCCAGCAGTGACAGGACTAGCGGGGTCCAAGAGACCCAGTACTTC
CASSDRTSGVQETQYF
>NA|TRBJ1-2|13|TRBV9|TRBD1
TGTGCCAGCAGCGGATGGACAGGGGATGGCTACACCTTC
CASSGWTGDGYTF
>NA|TRBJ1-6|16|TRBV25-1|TRBD1
TGTGCCAGCAGTGAATTTGGGGGACAGGGGATCTCACCCCTCCACTTT
CASSEFGGQGISPLHF
>NA|TRBJ2-5|19|TRBV5-1|TRBD1
TGCGCCAGCAGCTTGTTGAACTGGTCGGGGACAGGGGGCAAAGAGACCCAGTACTTC
CASSLLNWSGTGGKETQYF
>NA|TRBJ2-5|16|TRBV7-9|TRBD1
TGTGCCAGCAGCTTAGTTAGAGGGGACAGAGGGGTCCGACAGTACTTC
CASSLVRGDRGVRQYF
>NA|TRBJ2-6|16|TRBV7-8|TRBD1
TGTGCCAGCAGCCGGACAGGGACCTCTGGGGCCAACGTCCTGACTTTC
CASSRTGTSGANVLTF
>NA|TRBJ2-3|17|TRBV19|TRBD2
TGTGCCAGTAGTACGGGACTAGCGGGGCGAATGGTGGATACGCAGTATTTT
CASSTGLAGRMVDTQYF
>NA|TRBJ1-1|15|TRBV18|TRBD1
TGTGCCAGCTCACTTGAGACAGGGTGGGCCACTGAAGCTTTCTTT
CASSLETGWATEAFF
>few|TRBJ2-5|14|TRBV6-5|NA
TGTGCCAGCAGGGATAACGGGGGTCGAGAGACCCAGTACTTC
CASRDNGGRETQYF
>NA|TRBJ1-2|13|TRBV27|TRBD1
TGTGCCAGCAGTAGGGACAGGGTTAGGGGCTACACCTTC
CASSRDRVRGYTF
>NA|TRBJ1-2|18|TRBV10-3|TRBD1
TGTGCCATCAGTGAAGGGCTAGAAGGGACAGCCTCCCGATCTGGCTACACCTTC
CAISEGLEGTASRSGYTF
>NA|TRBJ2-1|15|TRBV4-1|TRBD2
TGCGCCAGCAGGCTAGGCGGGGGGGCGGACAATGAGCAGTTCTTC
CASRLGGGADNEQFF
>NA|TRBJ2-7|12|TRBV14|NA
TGTGCCAGCAGCCAAGACTTGTTCGAGCAGTACTTC
CASSQDLFEQYF
>NA|TRBJ2-1|18|TRBV9|TRBD2
TGTGCCAGCAGCGCACATTCCGGGACTAGCTTGGAAGTTAATGAGCAGTTCTTC
CASSAHSGTSLEVNEQFF